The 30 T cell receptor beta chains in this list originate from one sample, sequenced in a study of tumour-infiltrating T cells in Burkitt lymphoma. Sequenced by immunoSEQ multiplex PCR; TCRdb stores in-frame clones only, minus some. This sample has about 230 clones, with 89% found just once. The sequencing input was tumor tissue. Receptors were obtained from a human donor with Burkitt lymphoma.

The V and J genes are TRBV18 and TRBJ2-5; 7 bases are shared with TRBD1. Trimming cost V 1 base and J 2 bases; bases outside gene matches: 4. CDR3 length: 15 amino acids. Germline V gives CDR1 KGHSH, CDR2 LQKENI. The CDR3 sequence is CASSPRGGWQETQYF. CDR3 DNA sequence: TGTGCCAGCTCACCACGAGGGGGCTGGCAAGAGACCCAGTACTTC.

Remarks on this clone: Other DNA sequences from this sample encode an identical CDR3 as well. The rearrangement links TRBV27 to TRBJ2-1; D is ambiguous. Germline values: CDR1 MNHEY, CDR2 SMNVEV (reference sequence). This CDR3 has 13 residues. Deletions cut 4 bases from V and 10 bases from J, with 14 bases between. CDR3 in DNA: TGTGCCAGCAGTTACACAGTAGCTGCCGAGCAGTTCTTC. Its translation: CASSYTVAAEQFF.

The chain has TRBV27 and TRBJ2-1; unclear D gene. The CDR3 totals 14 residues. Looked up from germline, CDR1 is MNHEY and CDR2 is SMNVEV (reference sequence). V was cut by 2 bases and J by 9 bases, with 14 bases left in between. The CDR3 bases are TGTGCCAGCAGTTTAAGTGGCGGTTTATCTGAGCAGTTCTTC. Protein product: CASSLSGGLSEQFF.

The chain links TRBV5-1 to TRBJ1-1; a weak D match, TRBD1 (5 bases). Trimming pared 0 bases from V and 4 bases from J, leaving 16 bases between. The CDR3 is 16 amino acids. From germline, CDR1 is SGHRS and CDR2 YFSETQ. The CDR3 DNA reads TGCGCCAGCAGCTTGGCCCCGGTTGGGGGGACCACTGAAGCTTTCTTT. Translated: CASSLAPVGGTTEAFF.

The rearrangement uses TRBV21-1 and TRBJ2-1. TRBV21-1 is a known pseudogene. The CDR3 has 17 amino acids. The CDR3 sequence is CASSKGRGRQEFHEQFF. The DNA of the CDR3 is TGTGCCAGCAGCAAAGGTAGGGGACGGCAAGAGTTTCATGAGCAGTTCTTC.

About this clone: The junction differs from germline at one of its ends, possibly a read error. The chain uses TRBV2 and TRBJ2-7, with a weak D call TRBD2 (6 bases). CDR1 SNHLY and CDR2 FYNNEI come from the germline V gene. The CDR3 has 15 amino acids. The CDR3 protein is CASSGTGTRSYEQYF. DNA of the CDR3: TGTGCTAGCAGTGGGACTGGCACCCGCTCCTACGAGCAGTACTTC.

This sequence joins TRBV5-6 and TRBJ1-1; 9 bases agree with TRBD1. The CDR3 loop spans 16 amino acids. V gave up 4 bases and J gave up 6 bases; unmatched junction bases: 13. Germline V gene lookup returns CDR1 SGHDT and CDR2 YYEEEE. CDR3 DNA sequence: TGTGCCAGCAGCCCGGACAGGGGATTTATTGGCGCTGAAGCTTTCTTT. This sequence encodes CASSPDRGFIGAEAFF.

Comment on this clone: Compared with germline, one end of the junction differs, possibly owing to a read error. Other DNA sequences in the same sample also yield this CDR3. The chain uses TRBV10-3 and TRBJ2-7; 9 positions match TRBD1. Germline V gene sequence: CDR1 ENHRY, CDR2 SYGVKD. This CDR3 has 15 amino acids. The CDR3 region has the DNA TGTGCCATCAGGAACCCGGGACAGGGTTCCTACGAGCAATACTTC. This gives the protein CAIRNPGQGSYEQYF.

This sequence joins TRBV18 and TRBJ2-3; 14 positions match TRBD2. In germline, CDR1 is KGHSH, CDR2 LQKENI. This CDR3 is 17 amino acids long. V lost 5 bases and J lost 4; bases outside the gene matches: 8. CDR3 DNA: TGTGCCAGCTCATCAGGGACTAGCGGGAGTCTCGCAGATACGCAGTATTTT. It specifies CASSSGTSGSLADTQYF. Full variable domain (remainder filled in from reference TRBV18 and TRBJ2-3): NAGVMQNPRHLVRRRGQEARLRCSPMKGHSHVYWYRQLPEEGLKFMVYLQKENIIDESGMPKERFSAEFPKEGPSILRIQQVVRGDSAAYFCASSSGTSGSLADTQYFGPGTRLTVL.

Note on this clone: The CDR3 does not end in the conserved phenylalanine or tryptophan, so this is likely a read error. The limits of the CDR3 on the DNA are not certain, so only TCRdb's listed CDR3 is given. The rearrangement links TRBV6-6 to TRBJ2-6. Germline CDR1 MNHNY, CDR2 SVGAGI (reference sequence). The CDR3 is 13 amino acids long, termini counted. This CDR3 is CASSYGVGGNKVG.

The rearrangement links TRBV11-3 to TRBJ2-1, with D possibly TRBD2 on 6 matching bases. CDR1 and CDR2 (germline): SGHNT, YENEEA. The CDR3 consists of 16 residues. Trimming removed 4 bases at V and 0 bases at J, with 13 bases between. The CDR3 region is CASSSRSSGSYNEQFF. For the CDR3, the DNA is TGTGCCAGCAGCTCCCGCAGTAGCGGCTCCTACAATGAGCAGTTCTTC.

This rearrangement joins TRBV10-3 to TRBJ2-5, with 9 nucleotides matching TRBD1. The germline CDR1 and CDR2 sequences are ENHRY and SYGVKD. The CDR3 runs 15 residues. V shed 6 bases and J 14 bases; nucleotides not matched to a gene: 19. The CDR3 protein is CAIRNPGQGSYEQYF. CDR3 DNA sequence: TGTGCCATCAGGAACCCGGGACAGGGTTCCTACGAGCAATACTTC.

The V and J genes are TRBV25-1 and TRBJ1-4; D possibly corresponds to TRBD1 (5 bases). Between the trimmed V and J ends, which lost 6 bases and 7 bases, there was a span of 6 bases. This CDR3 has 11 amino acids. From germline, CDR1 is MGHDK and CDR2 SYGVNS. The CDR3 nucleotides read TGTGCCAGCAGGGGGGGTGAAAAACTGTTTTTT. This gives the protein CASRGGEKLFF.

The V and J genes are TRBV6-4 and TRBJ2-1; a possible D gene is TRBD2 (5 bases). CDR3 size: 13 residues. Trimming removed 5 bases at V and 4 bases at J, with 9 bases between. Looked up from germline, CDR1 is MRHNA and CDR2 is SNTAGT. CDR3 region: CASSTSLYNEQFF. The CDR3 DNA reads TGTGCCAGCAGTACTAGTTTATACAATGAGCAGTTCTTC.

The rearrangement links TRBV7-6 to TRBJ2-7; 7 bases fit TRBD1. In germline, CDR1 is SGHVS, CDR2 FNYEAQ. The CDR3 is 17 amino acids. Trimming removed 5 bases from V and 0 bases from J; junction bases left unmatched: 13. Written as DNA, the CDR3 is TGTGCCAGCAGCCCTCTCCTGACAGGGCATCACTCCTACGAGCAGTACTTC. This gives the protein CASSPLLTGHHSYEQYF.

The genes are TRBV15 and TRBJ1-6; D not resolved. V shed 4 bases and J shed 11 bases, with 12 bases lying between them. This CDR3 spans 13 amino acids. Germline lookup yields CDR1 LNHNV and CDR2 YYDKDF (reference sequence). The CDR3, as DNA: TGTGCCACCAGCATCACTAATCTGGCACCCCTCCACTTT. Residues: CATSITNLAPLHF.

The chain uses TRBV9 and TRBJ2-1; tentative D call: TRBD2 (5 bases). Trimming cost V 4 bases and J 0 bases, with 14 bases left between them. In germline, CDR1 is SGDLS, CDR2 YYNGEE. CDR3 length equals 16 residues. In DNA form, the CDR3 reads TGTGCCAGCAGCTCCCCGCGGGCGAGCTCCTACAATGAGCAGTTCTTC. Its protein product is CASSSPRASSYNEQFF.

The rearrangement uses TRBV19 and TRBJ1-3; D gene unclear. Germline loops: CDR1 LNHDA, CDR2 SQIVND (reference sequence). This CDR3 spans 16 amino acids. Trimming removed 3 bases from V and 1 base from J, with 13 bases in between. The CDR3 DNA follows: TGTGCCAGTAGTATCGCCGAGAGGGCGTCTGGAAACACCATATATTTT. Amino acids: CASSIAERASGNTIYF.

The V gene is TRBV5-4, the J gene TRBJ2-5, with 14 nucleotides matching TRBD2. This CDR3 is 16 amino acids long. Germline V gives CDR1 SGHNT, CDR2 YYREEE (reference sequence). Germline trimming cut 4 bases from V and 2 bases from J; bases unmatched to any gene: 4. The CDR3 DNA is TGTGCCAGCAGCCAAGGACTAGCGGGGGGACAAGAGACCCAGTACTTC. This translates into CASSQGLAGGQETQYF.

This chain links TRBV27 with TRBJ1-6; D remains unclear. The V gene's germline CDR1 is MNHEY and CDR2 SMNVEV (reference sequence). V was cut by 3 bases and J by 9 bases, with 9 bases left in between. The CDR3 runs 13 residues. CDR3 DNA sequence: TGTGCCAGCAGTTTTATAGCGGGTTCACCCCTCCACTTT. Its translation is CASSFIAGSPLHF.

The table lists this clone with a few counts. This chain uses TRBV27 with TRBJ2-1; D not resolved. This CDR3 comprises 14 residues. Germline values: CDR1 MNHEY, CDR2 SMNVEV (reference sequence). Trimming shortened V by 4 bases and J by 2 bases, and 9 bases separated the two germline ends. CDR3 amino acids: CASSSNIAYNEQFF. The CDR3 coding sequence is TGTGCCAGCAGTTCAAACATCGCCTACAATGAGCAGTTCTTC.

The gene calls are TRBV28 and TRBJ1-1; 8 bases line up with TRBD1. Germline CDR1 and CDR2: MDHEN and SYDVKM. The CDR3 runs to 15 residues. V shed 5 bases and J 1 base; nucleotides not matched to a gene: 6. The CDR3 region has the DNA TGTGCCAGCAGTCTGACAGGGGATAAGAACACTGAAGCTTTCTTT. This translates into CASSLTGDKNTEAFF.

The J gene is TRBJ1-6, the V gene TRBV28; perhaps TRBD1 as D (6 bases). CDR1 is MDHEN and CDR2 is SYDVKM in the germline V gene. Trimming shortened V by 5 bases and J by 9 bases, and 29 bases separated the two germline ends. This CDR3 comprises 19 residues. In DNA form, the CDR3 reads TGTGCCAGCAGTCTCTGGGACATGTTTTTCTTTAGGCGGATTTCACCCCTCCACTTT. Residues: CASSLWDMFFFRRISPLHF.

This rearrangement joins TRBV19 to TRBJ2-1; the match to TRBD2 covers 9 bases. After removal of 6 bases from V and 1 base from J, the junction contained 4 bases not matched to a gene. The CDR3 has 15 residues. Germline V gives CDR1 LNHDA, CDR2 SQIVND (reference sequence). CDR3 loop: CASRTAGGSYNEQFF. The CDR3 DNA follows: TGTGCCAGTAGGACCGCGGGAGGGTCCTACAATGAGCAGTTCTTC.

CDR3 region: CASQPGPRYNEQFF. Here the CDR3 DNA reads TGCGCCAGCCAACCGGGACCCCGGTACAATGAGCAGTTCTTC. This chain joins TRBV5-1 and TRBJ2-1; D tentatively fits TRBD1 or TRBD2 (5 bases each). Trimming cost V 7 bases and J 4 bases, with 15 bases left between them. There are 14 residues in the CDR3. CDR1 and CDR2 from the germline V gene are SGHRS and YFSETQ.

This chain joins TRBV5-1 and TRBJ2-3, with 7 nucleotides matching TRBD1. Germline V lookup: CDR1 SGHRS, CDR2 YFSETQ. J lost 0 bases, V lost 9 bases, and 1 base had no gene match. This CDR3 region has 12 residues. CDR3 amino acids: CATRGSTDTQYF. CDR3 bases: TGCGCCACCAGGGGGAGCACAGATACGCAGTATTTT.

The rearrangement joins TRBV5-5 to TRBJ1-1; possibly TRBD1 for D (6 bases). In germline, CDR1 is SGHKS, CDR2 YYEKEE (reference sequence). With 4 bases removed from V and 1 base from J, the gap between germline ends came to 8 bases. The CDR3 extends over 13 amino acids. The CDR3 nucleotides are TGTGCCAGCAGCCCGACAGGGAACACTGAAGCTTTCTTT. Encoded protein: CASSPTGNTEAFF.

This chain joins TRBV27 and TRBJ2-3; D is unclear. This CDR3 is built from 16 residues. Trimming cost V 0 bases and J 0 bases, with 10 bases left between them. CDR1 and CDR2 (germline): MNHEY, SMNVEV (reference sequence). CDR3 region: CASSLSPPPSTDTQYF. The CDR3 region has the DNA TGTGCCAGCAGTTTATCCCCTCCGCCAAGCACAGATACGCAGTATTTT.

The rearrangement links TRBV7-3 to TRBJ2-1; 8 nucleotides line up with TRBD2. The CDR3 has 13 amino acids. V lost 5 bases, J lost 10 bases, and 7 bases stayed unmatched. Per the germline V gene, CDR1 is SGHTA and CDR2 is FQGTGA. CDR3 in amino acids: CASSPRGEGEQFF. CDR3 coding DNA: TGTGCCAGCAGCCCGCGGGGGGAGGGGGAGCAGTTCTTC.

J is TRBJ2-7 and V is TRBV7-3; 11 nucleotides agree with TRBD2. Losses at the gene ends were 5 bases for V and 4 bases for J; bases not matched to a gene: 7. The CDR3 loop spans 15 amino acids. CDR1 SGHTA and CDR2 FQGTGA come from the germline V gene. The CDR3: CASSPIAGGPYEQYF. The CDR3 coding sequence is TGTGCCAGCAGCCCCATAGCGGGAGGGCCGTACGAGCAGTACTTC.